This TCR beta chain stems from a study of regulatory T cells in long-lasting Graves disease. A word on this clonotype: Its specificity is not known.

Libraries of TCR beta came from iRepertoire HTBI primers plus Arm-PCR of CDR3 regions. From the multiplex PCR reads, TCRdb called clonotypes with MiXCR, one entry per CDR3 protein. The sample shows about 310,000 distinct CDR3 sequences, 20% to 25% of them seen only once. Regarding time point: persistent/refractory GD, antithyroid drugs over 5 years with positive TRAb. RNA extracted from PBMCs served as the sequencing template. Findings of the study overall: Small sample size may have lowered accuracy. New patients shared 966 public clonotypes, fewer than the 2,500 to 3,500 shared by persistent patients.

This clonotype was obtained from a female donor with Graves disease. The sample was peripheral blood mononuclear cells (PBMCs), taken when the disease was refractory, from a patient treated with antithyroid drugs.

This CDR3 reads CASSFDRAMNTEAFF. The CDR3 DNA sequence: TGCGCCAGCAGCTTCGACAGAGCGATGAACACTGAAGCTTTCTTT. The gene calls are TRBV5-1 and TRBJ1-1, with D maybe TRBD1 (5 bases). V was clipped by 2 bases and J by 0 bases, with 11 bases between them. Germline CDR1 reads SGHRS; CDR2 reads YFSETQ. The CDR3 has 15 amino acids.